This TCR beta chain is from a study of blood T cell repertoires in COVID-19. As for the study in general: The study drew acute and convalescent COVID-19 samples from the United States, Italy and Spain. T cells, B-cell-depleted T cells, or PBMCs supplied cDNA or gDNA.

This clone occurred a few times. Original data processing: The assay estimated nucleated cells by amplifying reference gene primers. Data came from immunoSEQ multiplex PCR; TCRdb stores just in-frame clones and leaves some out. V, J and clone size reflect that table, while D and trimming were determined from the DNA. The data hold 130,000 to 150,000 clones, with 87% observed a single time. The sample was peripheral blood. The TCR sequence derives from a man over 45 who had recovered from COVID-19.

The CDR3 spells CASSQGDVNYGYTF. CDR3 DNA sequence: TGTGCCAGCAGTCAGGGGGACGTTAACTATGGCTACACCTTC. V usage is TRBV28 and J usage is TRBJ1-2; 7 bases agree with TRBD1. V was pared by 5 bases and J by 1 base, with 4 bases of the junction left unmatched. Looked up from germline, CDR1 is MDHEN and CDR2 is SYDVKM. This CDR3 contains 14 residues.